Listed below are T cell receptor gamma chains from one sample, sequenced in a study of gamma-delta chains in newborns, infants, children. TCRdb used CATT to re-call clones from the reads. Here the sample spans 1,700 or so gamma-chain clones, around 12% being singletons. Sequences were obtained from blood. Receptors were obtained from a child who was a newborn, infant or young child, either healthy, febrile or measles-vaccinated (not recorded which). CDR3s include the opening cysteine and the closing phenylalanine or tryptophan. The size of a clone is reported for some rows only, either as once, few or many, or as a class for expanded clones.

j_call v_call clone_size cdr3_nt cdr3_aa
TRGJP TRGV9 few TGTGCCTTGTGGGAGGTGTTAAGAGAGTTGGGCAAAAAAATCAAGGTATTT CALWEVLRELGKKIKVF
TRGJP TRGV9 few TGTGCCCTGTGGGACCCGAGCCTGCAAGAGTTGGGCAAAAAAATCAAGGTATTT CALWDPSLQELGKKIKVF
TRGJP TRGV9 medium-sized TGTGCCTTGTGGGAGTCGCTCCTGTTGGGCAAAAAAATCAAGGTATTT CALWESLLLGKKIKVF
TRGJP TRGV9 medium-sized TGTGCCTTGTGGGAGGTGCCGGGAGAGTTGGGCAAAAAAATCAAGGTATTT CALWEVPGELGKKIKVF
TRGJP TRGV9 - TGTGCCTTGTGGGAAAGAGGGCAAGAGTTGGGCAAAAAAATCAAGGTATTT CALWERGQELGKKIKVF
TRGJP TRGV9 - TGTGCCTTGTGGGAGGTGGAGTGGCAAGAGTTGGGCAAAAAAATCAAGGTATTT CALWEVEWQELGKKIKVF
TRGJP TRGV9 medium-sized TGTGCCTTGTGGGGAGAGGTCAACAAGTTGGGCAAAAAAATCAAGGTATTT CALWGEVNKLGKKIKVF
TRGJP TRGV9 few TGTGCCTTGTGGGAGGTGATCGAAGAGTTGGGCAAAAAAATCAAGGTATTT CALWEVIEELGKKIKVF
TRGJP TRGV9 large TGTGCCTTGTGGGAGGTGTCAGAGTTGGGCAAAAAAATCAAGGTATTT CALWEVSELGKKIKVF
TRGJP TRGV9 medium-sized TGTGCCTTGTGGGAGCTGCCTGGGGAGTTGGGCAAAAAAATCAAGGTATTT CALWELPGELGKKIKVF
TRGJP TRGV9 - TGTGCCTTGTGGGTCCAGCAAGAGTTGGGCAAAAAAATCAAGGTATTT CALWVQQELGKKIKVF
TRGJP TRGV9 - TGTGCCTTGTGGGAGGTGCACCGCGAGTTGGGCAAAAAAATCAAGGTATTT CALWEVHRELGKKIKVF
TRGJP TRGV9 - TGTGCCTTGTGGGAGGCCCGCCCTGAGTTGGGCAAAAAAATCAAGGTATTT CALWEARPELGKKIKVF
TRGJP TRGV9 medium-sized TGTGCCTTGTGGGAGTCGGAGTTGGGCAAAAAAATCAAGGTATTT CALWESELGKKIKVF
TRGJP TRGV9 - TGTGCCTTGTGGGAGGTACTGGCAGAGTTGGGCGAAAAAATCAAGGTATTT CALWEVLAELGEKIKVF
TRGJ1/TRGJ2 TRGV3 few TGTGCCACCTGGGACAGGCCGTGTTATTATAAGAAACTCTTT CATWDRPCYYKKLF